This TCR beta chain was observed in a study of technical replicates of blood from a handful of donors. This table comes from immunoSEQ multiplex PCR, and its TCRdb copy is limited to in-frame clones, with some not included. The sample carries just under 60,000 clones, roughly nine tenths recorded once. Germline V lookup: CDR1 MNHNY, CDR2 SVGAGI (reference sequence). CDR3 length: 15 amino acids. Trimming took 4 bases from V and 5 from J, leaving 15 bases between them. The V gene is TRBV6-6, the J gene TRBJ1-5, with D possibly being TRBD1 (5 bases). Sequencing was carried out using PBMCs. The sequence came from a human donor in good health. Some clones in this sample may be carry-over from other donors' samples. The CDR3 here is CASSSGAGGHQPQHF. The DNA of the CDR3 is TGTGCCAGCAGTTCCGGGGCGGGAGGGCATCAGCCCCAGCATTTT.